This is a list of T cell receptor beta chains from one sample in a study of CD8 T cells in Susac syndrome. TCRdb passed the immunoSEQ multiplex PCR reads through MiXCR, listing each CDR3 protein once. In the table there are tens of thousands of distinct CDR3 sequences, less than 95% of which are singletons. The sample comprised CD8+ T cells from PBMCs. The receptors originated from a human donor in good health. Each CDR3 is given with its conserved first and last residue. The D gene is left open where the match is weak. Size is omitted from some rows. Given values are once, few, many or a class for expanded clones.

TRBJ2-1 . TRBV6-5 . CASSYSGGPDNEQFF TGTGCCAGCAGTTACTCTGGGGGCCCGGACAATGAGCAGTTCTTC
TRBJ2-7 once TRBV4-1 . CASSHPQGEQYF TGCGCCAGCAGCCACCCACAAGGCGAGCAGTACTTC
TRBJ2-7 . TRBV7-6 . CASSSLDRTYEQYF TGTGCCAGCAGCTCACTCGACAGGACCTACGAGCAGTACTTC
TRBJ1-2 . TRBV4-3 TRBD1 CASSQVETGGNGYTF TGCGCCAGCAGCCAAGTTGAAACAGGGGGCAATGGCTACACCTTC
TRBJ1-5 once TRBV18 . CASSPRGSSNQPQHF TGTGCCAGCTCTCCTCGGGGGTCCAGCAATCAGCCCCAGCATTTT
TRBJ2-1 . TRBV3-1 TRBD2 CASSQEGLAGVDEQFF TGTGCCAGCAGCCAAGAAGGACTAGCGGGGGTAGATGAGCAGTTCTTC
TRBJ1-2 . TRBV3-1 TRBD1 CASSLSWTGGYGYTF TGTGCCAGCAGCCTTTCTTGGACAGGGGGCTATGGCTACACCTTC
TRBJ1-6 . TRBV3-1 TRBD1 CASAQGGNSPLHF TGTGCCAGCGCCCAGGGGGGCAATTCACCCCTCCACTTT
TRBJ1-5 . TRBV19 . CASSIRGIDQPQHF TGTGCCAGTAGTATACGGGGGATCGATCAGCCCCAGCATTTT
TRBJ1-2 . TRBV27 . CASSTLQGPLGYTF TGTGCCAGCAGTACACTCCAGGGGCCCTTGGGCTACACCTTC
TRBJ2-1 . TRBV6-4 . CASSESPGAGEQFF TGTGCCAGCAGTGAATCCCCAGGGGCTGGTGAGCAGTTCTTC
TRBJ2-7 . TRBV5-6 TRBD1 CASSSSQGVPYEQYF TGTGCCAGCAGTTCGAGCCAGGGGGTCCCCTACGAGCAGTACTTC
TRBJ2-3 . TRBV7-2 TRBD1 CASSLTTGADTQYF TGTGCCAGCAGCTTAACAACAGGGGCAGATACGCAGTATTTT
TRBJ2-7 . TRBV12-5 TRBD1 CASGSPGTGVYEQYF TGTGCTAGTGGTTCCCCCGGGACAGGGGTCTACGAGCAGTACTTC
TRBJ1-4 . TRBV27 . CASSLDGALEKLFF TGTGCCAGCAGTTTAGATGGGGCGCTTGAAAAACTGTTTTTT
TRBJ2-5 . TRBV27 TRBD2 CASNGGDSGETQYF TGTGCCAGCAATGGGGGAGATAGCGGGGAGACCCAGTACTTC
TRBJ1-5 . TRBV5-1 TRBD1 CASSPGTGGPPLLHF TGCGCCAGCAGCCCCGGGACAGGGGGCCCCCCGCTTCTGCATTTT
TRBJ2-1 . TRBV6-6 . CASSYSTVYNEQFF TGTGCCAGCAGTTACTCGACGGTATACAATGAGCAGTTCTTC
TRBJ1-1 . TRBV13 TRBD1 CASSLRDRLNTEAFF TGTGCCAGCAGCTTACGGGACAGACTCAACACTGAAGCTTTCTTT
TRBJ2-5 . TRBV5-1 . CASNFQETQYF TGCGCCAGCAATTTTCAAGAGACCCAGTACTTC
TRBJ1-2 . TRBV7-9 TRBD1 CASSHTSGTEPITNYGYTF TGTGCCAGCAGCCATACCTCCGGGACAGAGCCTATTACTAACTATGGCTACACCTTC
TRBJ2-7 . TRBV5-1 . CAGKDRFYEQYF TGCGCCGGAAAAGACAGGTTCTACGAGCAGTACTTC
TRBJ2-1 . TRBV4-3 . CASSQQPQGWGNNEQFF TGCGCCAGCAGCCAACAGCCCCAGGGTTGGGGGAACAATGAGCAGTTCTTC
TRBJ1-2 . TRBV12-3/TRBV12-4 . CASSLAGQGRIDGYTF TGTGCCAGCAGTTTAGCGGGGCAGGGGAGGATCGATGGCTACACCTTC
TRBJ1-2 few TRBV6-2/TRBV6-3 . CASSQRTEYGYTF TGTGCCAGCAGTCAACGGACAGAGTATGGCTACACCTTC
TRBJ2-7 few TRBV27 . CASSLSEGMREQYF TGTGCCAGCAGTTTATCGGAGGGGATGCGGGAGCAGTACTTC
TRBJ2-1 . TRBV27 . CASSPALRNEQFF TGTGCCAGCAGTCCCGCCCTTCGCAATGAGCAGTTCTTC
TRBJ1-1 . TRBV7-6 . CASSLKVGTEAFF TGTGCCAGCAGCTTAAAGGTGGGCACTGAAGCTTTCTTT
TRBJ1-3 once TRBV7-9 . CASSLGGALGNTIYF TGTGCCAGCAGCCTAGGAGGGGCGCTTGGAAACACCATATATTTT
TRBJ2-7 . TRBV5-1 . CASSLTGRGTYDEQYF TGCGCCAGCAGCTTGACGGGGCGGGGAACCTACGACGAGCAGTACTTC
TRBJ2-7 . TRBV7-9 TRBD2 CASGAGGDSYEQYF TGTGCCAGCGGGGCTGGGGGGGACTCCTACGAGCAGTACTTC
TRBJ2-2 once TRBV7-8 TRBD2 CASSSSGGLNTGELFF TGTGCCAGCAGCTCTAGCGGGGGGTTGAACACCGGGGAGCTGTTTTTT
TRBJ2-7 . TRBV3-1 . CASSQGQEPPYEQYF TGTGCCAGCAGCCAAGGACAGGAGCCCCCCTACGAGCAGTACTTC
TRBJ1-2 . TRBV4-1 TRBD1 CASSQDLLRTGVRGYTF TGCGCCAGCAGCCAAGATCTGTTAAGGACAGGCGTACGGGGCTACACCTTC
TRBJ2-2 . TRBV4-3 . CASSQSTGFTGELFF TGCGCCAGCAGCCAATCAACAGGGTTCACCGGGGAGCTGTTTTTT
TRBJ2-3 . TRBV10-3 TRBD2 CAISDPGGTSGGAWDTQYF TGTGCCATCAGTGACCCTGGGGGGACTAGCGGGGGGGCCTGGGATACGCAGTATTTT
TRBJ1-1 . TRBV20-1 TRBD1 CSARKGQGAAEAFF TGCAGTGCCCGAAAGGGACAGGGGGCGGCTGAAGCTTTCTTT
TRBJ1-3 once TRBV12-3/TRBV12-4 . CASSPFIRDVWTTGNTIYF TGTGCCAGCAGCCCCTTTATCCGGGACGTTTGGACGACTGGAAACACCATATATTTT
TRBJ1-4 . TRBV3-1 . CASSPGTHPPGPNEKLFF TGTGCCAGCAGCCCAGGGACTCATCCCCCAGGGCCAAATGAAAAACTGTTTTTT
TRBJ2-2 . TRBV13 . CASSSPGVPGPGELFF TGTGCCAGCAGCTCTCCTGGGGTACCCGGCCCCGGGGAGCTGTTTTTT
TRBJ2-7 . TRBV11-2 TRBD1 CASSLVGTVLYEQYF TGTGCCAGCAGCTTAGTAGGGACAGTCCTCTACGAGCAGTACTTC
TRBJ2-1 . TRBV14 . CASSLSSSLAYNEQFF TGTGCCAGCAGCCTAAGCAGCTCACTAGCTTACAATGAGCAGTTCTTC
TRBJ2-7 . TRBV29-1 . CSALTGAYEQYF TGCAGCGCCCTGACAGGAGCCTACGAGCAGTACTTC
TRBJ2-1 . TRBV7-8 TRBD2 CASSLFGLAGDDEQFF TGTGCCAGCAGCTTATTTGGACTAGCGGGGGATGATGAGCAGTTCTTC
TRBJ1-4 . TRBV7-2 TRBD1 CASSVRGQGLYLEKLFF TGTGCCAGCAGCGTTCGGGGACAGGGCCTGTATTTGGAAAAACTGTTTTTT
TRBJ2-1 . TRBV12-3/TRBV12-4 . CASSPVGNAYNEQFF TGTGCCAGCAGTCCTGTGGGAAATGCCTACAATGAGCAGTTCTTC
TRBJ2-7 . TRBV20-1 TRBD1 CSARGRTGVYGEQYF TGCAGTGCTAGAGGAAGGACAGGGGTTTACGGCGAGCAGTACTTC
TRBJ1-1 . TRBV13 TRBD1 CASSLEGQGSSAFF TGTGCCAGCAGCTTAGAGGGACAGGGTTCTTCAGCTTTCTTT
TRBJ2-7 once TRBV7-9 . CASSPGRMEQYF TGTGCCAGCAGCCCGGGACGGATGGAGCAGTACTTC
TRBJ1-2 . TRBV11-2 TRBD1 CASSKDRNYGYTF TGTGCCAGCAGCAAGGACAGGAACTATGGCTACACCTTC
TRBJ1-4 . TRBV19 . CASRTDRANEKLFF TGTGCCAGTCGGACCGACAGAGCTAATGAAAAACTGTTTTTT
TRBJ2-7 . TRBV7-2 . CASSLAQTEQYF TGTGCCAGCAGCTTAGCGCAAACCGAGCAGTACTTC
TRBJ2-1 . TRBV19 TRBD2 CASSMPSGGSSYNEQFF TGTGCCAGTAGTATGCCGAGCGGGGGGTCTTCCTACAATGAGCAGTTCTTC
TRBJ2-1 . TRBV2 . CAPSKRQAEQFF TGTGCCCCCAGCAAAAGACAGGCTGAGCAGTTCTTC